The clone carrying this T cell receptor (beta chain) has at least ten counts. The antigen is undetermined. This record belongs to a study of regulatory T cells in long-lasting Graves disease. Time point: newly diagnosed GD, antithyroid drugs for less than 3 months. PBMC RNA served as the TCR library source. Doctors identified Graves' disease using the American Thyroid Association guidelines. TCR beta libraries were built with iRepertoire HTBI primers and Arm-PCR of CDR3 regions. TCRdb recomputed calls from the multiplex PCR reads with MiXCR, one row per CDR3 protein. The sample comprises approximately 400,000 distinct CDR3 sequences, 10% to 15% of which are singletons, and approximately 17% rests with the top ten. V lost 1 base and J lost 1, with 13 bases in between. CDR3 length: 17 amino acids. Looked up from germline, CDR1 is MDHEN and CDR2 is SYDVKM. General study results and limits: Persistent disease preferred TRBV28, TRBJ1-2 and TRBJ2-5.

This sample was also put to use in a study of T cells in Graves' hyperthyroidism and ophthalmopathy. That paper adds: Lactation, pregnancy, other autoimmune disease or uncontrolled infection led to exclusion of patients.

Specimen: peripheral blood mononuclear cells (PBMCs), collected at new diagnosis, from a patient treated with antithyroid drugs. The TCR was taken from a woman between 18 and 29 years old with Graves disease. This chain links TRBV28 with TRBJ2-2, with a weak D call TRBD2 (5 bases). This CDR3 is CASSLLLSSLNTGELFF. The CDR3 region has the DNA TGTGCCAGCAGTTTATTACTGTCTAGCTTGAACACCGGGGAGCTGTTTTTT. Full variable domain (remainder filled in from reference TRBV28 and TRBJ2-2): DVKVTQSSRYLVKRTGEKVFLECVQDMDHENMFWYRQDPGLGLRLIYFSYDVKMKEKGDIPEGYSVSREKKERFSLILESASTNQTSMYLCASSLLLSSLNTGELFFGEGSRLTVL.